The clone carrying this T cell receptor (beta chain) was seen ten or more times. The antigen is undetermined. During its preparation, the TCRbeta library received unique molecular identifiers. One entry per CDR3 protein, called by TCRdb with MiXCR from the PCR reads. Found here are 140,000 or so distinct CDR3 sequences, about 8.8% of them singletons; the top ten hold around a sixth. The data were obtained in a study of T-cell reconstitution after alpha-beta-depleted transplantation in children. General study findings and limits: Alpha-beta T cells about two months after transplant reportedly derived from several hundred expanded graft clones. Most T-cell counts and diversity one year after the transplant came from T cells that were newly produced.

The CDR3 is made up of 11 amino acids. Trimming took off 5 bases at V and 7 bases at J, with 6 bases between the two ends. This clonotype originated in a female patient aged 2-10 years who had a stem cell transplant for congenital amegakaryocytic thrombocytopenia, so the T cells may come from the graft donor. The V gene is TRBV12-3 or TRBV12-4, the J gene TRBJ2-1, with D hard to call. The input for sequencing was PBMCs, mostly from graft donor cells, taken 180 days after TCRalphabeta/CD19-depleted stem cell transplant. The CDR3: CASSRVNEQFF. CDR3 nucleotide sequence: TGTGCCAGCAGTAGAGTGAATGAGCAGTTCTTC.